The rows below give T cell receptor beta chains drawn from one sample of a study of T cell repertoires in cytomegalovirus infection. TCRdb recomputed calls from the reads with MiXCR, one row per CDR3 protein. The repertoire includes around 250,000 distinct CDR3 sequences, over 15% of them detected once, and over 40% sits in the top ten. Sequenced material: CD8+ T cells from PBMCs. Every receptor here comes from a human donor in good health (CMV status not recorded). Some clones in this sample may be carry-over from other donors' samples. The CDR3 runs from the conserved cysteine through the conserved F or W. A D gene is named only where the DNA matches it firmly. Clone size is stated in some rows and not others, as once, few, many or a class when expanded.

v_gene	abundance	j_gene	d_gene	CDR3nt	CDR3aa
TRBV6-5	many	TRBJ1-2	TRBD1	TGTGCCAGCAGTTACTCGACAACAGGGGAGTCTGGCTACACCTTC	CASSYSTTGESGYTF
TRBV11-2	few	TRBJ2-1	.	TGTGCCAGCAGCTTAGAATCAGGCCCCCCATACAATGAGCAGTTCTTC	CASSLESGPPYNEQFF
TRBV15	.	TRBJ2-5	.	TGTGCCACCAGCAGAGATCAGAAGCCAACAGAGACCCAGTACTTC	CATSRDQKPTETQYF
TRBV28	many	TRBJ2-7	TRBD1	TGTGCCACCGACAGGGCTTCCTACGAGCAGTACTTC	CATDRASYEQYF
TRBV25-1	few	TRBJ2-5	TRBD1	TGTGCCAGCAGTGAAACGGGACAGGTCCAAGAGACCCAGTACTTC	CASSETGQVQETQYF
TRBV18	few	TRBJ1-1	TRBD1	TGTGCCAGCTCACCAAAGGTCTGGACAGGGGGTATTAAGGACACTGAAGCTTTCTTT	CASSPKVWTGGIKDTEAFF
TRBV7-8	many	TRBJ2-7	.	TGTGCCAGCAGCTTAGATGAGTGGACCAGGGGAAACGAGCAGTACTTC	CASSLDEWTRGNEQYF
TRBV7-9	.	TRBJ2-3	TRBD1	TGTGCCAGCAGCTCCCCGGGACATGGGACAGATACGCGGTATTTT	CASSSPGHGTDTRYF
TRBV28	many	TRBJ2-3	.	TGTGCCAGTGCCCCCGCGGGCCAAAGAAGCACAGATACGCAGTATTTT	CASAPAGQRSTDTQYF
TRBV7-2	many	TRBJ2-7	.	TGTGCCAGCAGCCCTATCAGCCTAACAGGGAGCGAGCAGTACTTC	CASSPISLTGSEQYF
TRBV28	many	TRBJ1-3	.	TGTGCCAGCAGTTTCGGAGGGACTGGAAACACCATATATTTT	CASSFGGTGNTIYF
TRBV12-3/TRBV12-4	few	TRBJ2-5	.	TGTGCCAGCAGTTTACTCGTGGAGACCCAAGAGACCCAGTACTTC	CASSLLVETQETQYF
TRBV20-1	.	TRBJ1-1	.	TGCAGTGGGTATCGGTCTATGAACACTGAAGCTTTCTTT	CSGYRSMNTEAFF
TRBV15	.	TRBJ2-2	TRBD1	TGTGCCACCAGCAGAGCGACAGGGGGGGACACCGGGGAGCTGTTTTTT	CATSRATGGDTGELFF
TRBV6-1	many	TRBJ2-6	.	TGTGCCAGCAGGGGGGGCGACTCTGGGGCCAACGTCCTGACTTTC	CASRGGDSGANVLTF
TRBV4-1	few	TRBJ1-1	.	TGCGCCACCAGATCAGCTATGAACACTGAAGCTTTCTTT	CATRSAMNTEAFF
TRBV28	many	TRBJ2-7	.	TGTGCCAGCAGAGAGGCGACAGGCCCGCCCTACGAGCAGTACTTC	CASREATGPPYEQYF
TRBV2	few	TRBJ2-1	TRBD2	TGTGCCAGCAGTGAAGCGTCCGGGACTAGCGGGGGGGCTTACAATGAGCAGTTCTTC	CASSEASGTSGGAYNEQFF
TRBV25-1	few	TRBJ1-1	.	TGTGCCAGCAGTGAATTCAATCTGGACAGACGGAACACTGAAGCTTTCTTT	CASSEFNLDRRNTEAFF
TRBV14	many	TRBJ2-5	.	TGTGCCAGCAGCTCAGTCGGCCGGTTCATCGAGACCCAGTACTTC	CASSSVGRFIETQYF
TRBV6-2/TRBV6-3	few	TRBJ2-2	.	TGTGCCAGCTTGGGGTGGACATTAGGGCCCGGGGAGCTGTTTTTT	CASLGWTLGPGELFF
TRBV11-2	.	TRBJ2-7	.	TGTGCCAGCAGCTCGCGGGACAGCAGATCCTACGAGCAGTACTTC	CASSSRDSRSYEQYF
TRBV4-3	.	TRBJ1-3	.	TGCGCCAGCAGCCAAGATGTCGGAGGCTCTGGAAACACCATATATTTT	CASSQDVGGSGNTIYF
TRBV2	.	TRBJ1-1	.	TGTGCCAGCAGTGAACCGGGGGCGCAAAAAGCTTTCTTT	CASSEPGAQKAFF
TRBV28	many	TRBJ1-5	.	TGTGCCAGCAGTCCCCAGGGGCGGTACAATCAGCCCCAGCATTTT	CASSPQGRYNQPQHF
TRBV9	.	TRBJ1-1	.	TGTGCCAGCACTGGACAGTCGAACACTGAAGCTTTCTTT	CASTGQSNTEAFF
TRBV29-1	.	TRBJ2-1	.	TGCAGCGTTGAAGGGCTGGAACCCGACGGAACCAGCTCCTACAATGAGCAGTTCTTC	CSVEGLEPDGTSSYNEQFF
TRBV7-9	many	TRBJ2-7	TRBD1	TGTGCCAGCAGCAACGAGGGACAGTTAACCTACGAGCAGTACTTC	CASSNEGQLTYEQYF
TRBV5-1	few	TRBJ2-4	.	TGCGCCAGCAGGGGGGGACGGGACATTCAGTACTTC	CASRGGRDIQYF
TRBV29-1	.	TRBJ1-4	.	TGCAGCGTTGAAGAGGGCAGCCTGTTTTTT	CSVEEGSLFF
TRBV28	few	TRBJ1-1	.	TGTGCCAGCATCTCCCCCGGGCAGGATATTTACACTGAAGCTTTCTTT	CASISPGQDIYTEAFF
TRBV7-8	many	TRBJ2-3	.	TGTGCCAGCATGCCGCCGTTCACAGGGATACCAGATACGCAGTATTTT	CASMPPFTGIPDTQYF